This T cell receptor beta chain emerged from a study of vaccination and CD4 T cells after COVID-19. Study information: Participants got two doses of BNT162b2 or mRNA-1273 vaccine. Cultures that served as controls received a CEFX pool, an HIV-1 Nef pool, or no peptide. The cells in question were stimulated using overlapping spike peptides derived from SARS-CoV-2, HCoV-NL63, HCoV-OC43 and HCoV-229E.

Oncomine TCR Beta short-read sequencing was applied to DNA from cultured CD4+ T cells. Genomic DNA was taken out of cultured CD4+ T cells by extraction. TCRdb reprocessed the PCR reads with MiXCR, giving one entry per CDR3 protein. The sample consists of some 13,000 distinct CDR3 sequences, roughly a third of them appearing once. This clonotype was detected a few times. The antigen remains undetermined. The V segment lost 6 bases and the J segment 4 bases; nucleotides outside the gene matches: 5. CDR3 length: 13 amino acids. Germline V gene data show CDR1 as DFQATT and CDR2 as SNEGSKA (reference sequence). As to treatment: roughly 11-day PBMC culture with coronavirus spike peptide pools or control peptides (ViraFEST assay).

The origin of this receptor is a human donor who had recovered from COVID-19. The sequencing sample was made of CD4+ T cells from blood, cultured in vitro. The chain joins TRBV20-1 to TRBJ1-4; 7 positions agree with TRBD1. The CDR3 protein is CSATTGINEKLFF. The CDR3 region has the DNA TGCAGTGCCACGACAGGGATTAATGAAAAACTGTTTTTT.